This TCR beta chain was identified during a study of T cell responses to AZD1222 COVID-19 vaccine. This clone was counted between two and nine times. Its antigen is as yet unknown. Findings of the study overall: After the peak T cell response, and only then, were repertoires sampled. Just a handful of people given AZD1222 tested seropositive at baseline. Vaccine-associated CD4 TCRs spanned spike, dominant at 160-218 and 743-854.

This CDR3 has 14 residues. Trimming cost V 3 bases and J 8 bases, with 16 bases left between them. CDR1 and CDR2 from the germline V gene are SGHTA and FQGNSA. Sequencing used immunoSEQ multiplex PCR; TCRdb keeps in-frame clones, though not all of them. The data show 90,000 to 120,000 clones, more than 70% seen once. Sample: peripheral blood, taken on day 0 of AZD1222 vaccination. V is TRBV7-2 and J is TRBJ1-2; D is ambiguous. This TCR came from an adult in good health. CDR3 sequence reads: CASSFAPEDMGYTF. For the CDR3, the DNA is TGTGCCAGCAGCTTTGCCCCGGAAGATATGGGCTACACCTTC.